Sequencing of this T cell receptor (beta chain) was carried out in a study of CD8+CD57+ T cells in acquired aplastic anemia. Study summary: Sorting CD4+ and CD8+ cells gave DNA averaging roughly 3.5 ug. The study, taken as a whole, reports: It was found that roughly 29 CD8+ CDR3 sequences were shared between patients and controls.

TCR beta VDJ and CDR3 were profiled, and genomic DNA was the template. TCRdb ran MiXCR on the reads and lists one entry per CDR3 protein. The sample shows some 170,000 distinct CDR3 sequences, under 55% of them seen only once. Germline V gene lookup returns CDR1 LNHDA and CDR2 SQIVND (reference sequence). The CDR3 is 14 residues long. V was pared by 3 bases and J by 10 bases, with 13 bases between. Points on this clonotype: Its antigen is unknown.

Flow cytometry had shown expanded CD8+CD57+ cells in the patients chosen for sequencing. Severe acquired aplastic anemia affected all patients. Patients were treatment-naive when blood was sampled. The specimen sequenced was sorted CD4+, CD8+, or CD8+CD57+ T cells (not recorded which) from PBMCs. The rearrangement links TRBV19 to TRBJ1-6; weak D call: TRBD1 (6 bases). The receptor's source is a human donor with aplastic anemia. The CDR3 spells CASSMEQGGSPLHF. As DNA, the CDR3 is TGTGCCAGTAGTATGGAACAGGGCGGATCACCCCTCCACTTT.